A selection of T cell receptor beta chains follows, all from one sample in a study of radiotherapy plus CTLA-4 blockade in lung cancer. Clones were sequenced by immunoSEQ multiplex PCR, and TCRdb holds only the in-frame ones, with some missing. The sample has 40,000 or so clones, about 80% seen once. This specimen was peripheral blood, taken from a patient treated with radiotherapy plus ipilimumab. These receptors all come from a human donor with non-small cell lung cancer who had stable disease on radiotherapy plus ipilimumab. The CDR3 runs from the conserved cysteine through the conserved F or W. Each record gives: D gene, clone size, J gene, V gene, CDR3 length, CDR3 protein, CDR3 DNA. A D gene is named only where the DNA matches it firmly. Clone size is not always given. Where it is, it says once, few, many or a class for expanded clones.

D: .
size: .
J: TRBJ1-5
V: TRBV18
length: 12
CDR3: CASSKGDQPQHF
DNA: TGTGCCAGCTCCAAAGGAGACCAGCCCCAGCATTTT

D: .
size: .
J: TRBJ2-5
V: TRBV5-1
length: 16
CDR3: CASRPSKRPFQETQYF
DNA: TGCGCCAGCAGACCCTCCAAGCGGCCCTTCCAAGAGACCCAGTACTTC

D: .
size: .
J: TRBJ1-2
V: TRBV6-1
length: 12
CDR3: CASVTLDYGYTF
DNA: TGTGCCAGCGTGACCTTAGACTATGGCTACACCTTC

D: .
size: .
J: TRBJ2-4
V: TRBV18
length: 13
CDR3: CASSPSDKNIQYF
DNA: TGTGCCAGCTCACCGAGTGACAAAAACATTCAGTACTTC

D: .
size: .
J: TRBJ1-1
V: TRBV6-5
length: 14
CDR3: CASSPFRGGTEAFF
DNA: TGTGCCAGCAGTCCCTTCCGAGGGGGCACTGAAGCTTTCTTT

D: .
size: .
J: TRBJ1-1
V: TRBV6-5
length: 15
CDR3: CASTSPGRGRTEAFF
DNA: TGTGCCAGCACCTCCCCGGGGAGGGGTAGAACTGAAGCTTTCTTT

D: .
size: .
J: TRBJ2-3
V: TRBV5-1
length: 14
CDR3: CASSLGRTTDTQYF
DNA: TGCGCCAGCAGCTTGGGACGGACCACAGATACGCAGTATTTT

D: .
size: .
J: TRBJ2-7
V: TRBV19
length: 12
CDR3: CASSSVSYEQYF
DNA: TGTGCCAGTAGTTCGGTTAGCTACGAGCAGTACTTC

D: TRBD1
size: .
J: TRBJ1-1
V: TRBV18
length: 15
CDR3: CASSPGQKLNTEAFF
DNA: TGTGCCAGCTCACCGGGACAGAAGTTGAACACTGAAGCTTTCTTT

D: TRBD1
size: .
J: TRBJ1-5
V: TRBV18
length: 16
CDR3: CASSPPVGQGNQPQHF
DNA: TGTGCCAGCTCACCACCGGTAGGACAGGGCAATCAGCCCCAGCATTTT

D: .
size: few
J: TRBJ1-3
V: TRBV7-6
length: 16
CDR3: CASSQGPGFSGNTIYF
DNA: TGTGCCAGCAGCCAAGGCCCAGGGTTCTCTGGAAACACCATATATTTT

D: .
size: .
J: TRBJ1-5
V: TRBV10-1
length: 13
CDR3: CASSEGGQQPQHF
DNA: TGCGCCAGCAGTGAGGGGGGGCAACAGCCCCAGCATTTT

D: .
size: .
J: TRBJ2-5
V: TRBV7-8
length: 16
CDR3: CASSRLGITEGETQYF
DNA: TGTGCCAGCAGCAGGCTCGGCATAACAGAGGGGGAGACCCAGTACTTC

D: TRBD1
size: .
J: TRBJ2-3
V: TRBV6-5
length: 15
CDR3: CASSYRTGDVDTQYF
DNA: TGTGCCAGCAGTTACCGGACAGGGGACGTCGATACGCAGTATTTT

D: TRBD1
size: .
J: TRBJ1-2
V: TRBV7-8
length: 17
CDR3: CASSLKAGGFPNYGYTF
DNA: TGTGCCAGCAGCTTAAAGGCAGGGGGCTTTCCTAACTATGGCTACACCTTC

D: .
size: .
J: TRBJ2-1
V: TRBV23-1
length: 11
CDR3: CRQGRCNEQFF
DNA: TGCAGGCAGGGGAGGTGCAATGAGCAGTTCTTC

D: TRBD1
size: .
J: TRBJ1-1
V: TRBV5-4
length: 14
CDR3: CASSLSGTGGEAFF
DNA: TGTGCCAGCAGCTTGTCTGGGACAGGGGGCGAAGCTTTCTTT

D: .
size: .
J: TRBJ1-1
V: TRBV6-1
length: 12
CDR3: CASIPMQGKAFF
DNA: TGTGCCAGCATCCCGATGCAGGGGAAGGCTTTCTTT

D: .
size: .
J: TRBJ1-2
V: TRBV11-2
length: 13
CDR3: CASSLDGGYGYTF
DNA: TGTGCCAGCAGCTTAGATGGAGGCTATGGCTACACCTTC

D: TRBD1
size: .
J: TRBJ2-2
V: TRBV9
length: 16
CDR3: CASSVAIGGLPGELFF
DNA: TGTGCCAGCAGCGTAGCAATAGGGGGCTTGCCCGGGGAGCTGTTTTTT

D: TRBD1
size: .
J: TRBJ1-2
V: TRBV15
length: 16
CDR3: CATSRYGTGTNYGYTF
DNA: TGTGCCACCAGCAGATATGGGACAGGGACAAACTATGGCTACACCTTC

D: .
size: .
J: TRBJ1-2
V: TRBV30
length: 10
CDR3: CASDVYGYTF
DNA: TGTGCCTCTGACGTCTATGGCTACACCTTC